The clone carrying this T cell receptor (beta chain) was found many times. The antigen is undetermined. This sample is part of a study of T cell repertoires in cytomegalovirus infection. Trimming pared 5 bases from V and 2 bases from J, leaving 18 bases between. The CDR3 runs to 16 residues. Germline-derived CDR1 and CDR2 are SGHVS and FQNEAQ. General study points: It was HLA-C-restricted CMV-specific TCR beta clonotypes that dominated the response ex vivo.

MiXCR, run by TCRdb on the reads, gives a single entry per CDR3 protein. Here the sample spans about a million distinct CDR3 sequences, around 30% being singletons. The V and J genes are TRBV7-8 and TRBJ1-1; D remains unclear. This sample comprised cultured CD8+ T cells from PBMCs, obtained from culture after CMV antigen stimulation. This TCR was sampled from a human donor in good health (CMV status not recorded). Some clones in this sample may be carry-over from other donors' samples. The CDR3 nucleotides read TGTGCCAGCAGCCCGAGGCGGCAAGGCCACAACACTGAAGCTTTCTTT. Amino acids: CASSPRRQGHNTEAFF.